This T cell receptor (beta chain) was observed in a study of cytomegalovirus exposure and HLA in healthy donors. Study conclusions and caveats: Later work found that TCR association rates differed between HLA loci; DRB1 had the most and HLA-C the fewest.

Details on this clone: The antigen remains unidentified.

The PCR used 60 Vbeta and 13 Jbeta primers. This table comes from immunoSEQ multiplex PCR, and its TCRdb copy is limited to in-frame clones, with some not included. The data show over 150,000 clones, under 80% seen once. Germline lookup yields CDR1 SGHRS and CDR2 YFSETQ. Trimming shortened V by 6 bases and J by 6 bases, and 13 bases separated the two germline ends. The CDR3 sequence is 13 residues long. The J gene is TRBJ1-5, the V gene TRBV5-1; no definite D call. Sequenced input: PBMCs. This sequence originates from a young man in good health and CMV-seropositive. CDR3 nucleotide sequence: TGCGCCAGCAAAGAGGGTACCGGTCAGCCCCAGCATTTT. Translation gives CASKEGTGQPQHF. Full variable domain (outside the CDR3, taken from reference TRBV5-1 and TRBJ1-5): KAGVTQTPRYLIKTRGQQVTLSCSPISGHRSVSWYQQTPGQGLQFLFEYFSETQRNKGNFPGRFSGRQFSNSRSEMNVSTLELGDSALYLCASKEGTGQPQHFGDGTRLSIL.